The 21 T cell receptor beta chains reported below all come from one sample, sequenced in a study of T cell repertoires in cytomegalovirus infection. Their recognized antigens are unknown. One entry per CDR3 protein results from TCRdb running MiXCR on the reads. Here the sample spans around 710,000 distinct CDR3 sequences, under 35% being singletons. The sequencing here drew on cultured CD8+ T cells from PBMCs, taken from culture after CMV antigen stimulation. Receptors were obtained from a human donor in good health (CMV status not recorded). Some clones in this sample may be carry-over from other donors' samples.

This clonotype was detected a few times. The gene calls are TRBV6-5 and TRBJ1-5, with D maybe TRBD1 (5 bases). The germline V and J ends were trimmed by 5 bases and 11 bases, with 13 bases remaining between them. The V gene's germline CDR1 is MNHEY and CDR2 SVGAGI. The CDR3 is made up of 12 amino acids. CDR3 sequence reads: CASSQGPGAQHF. The CDR3 DNA reads as TGTGCCAGCAGTCAGGGTCCCGGAGCCCAGCATTTT.

The V call is TRBV6-2 or TRBV6-3, the J call TRBJ2-2; 7 bases agree with TRBD1. V trimming: 2 bases; J trimming: 4 bases; junction bases outside the gene matches: 7. CDR3 size: 16 residues. CDR1 is MNHEY, CDR2 SVGEGT, per germline. Written as DNA, the CDR3 is TGTGCCAGCAGTTACCCTACAGGGGTTGTCACCGGGGAGCTGTTTTTT. It specifies CASSYPTGVVTGELFF.

This clonotype was seen ten or more times. The V gene is TRBV7-8, the J gene TRBJ2-3; TRBD1 might be the D (6 bases). The V and J ends lost 0 bases and 4 bases respectively, with 8 bases between them. The germline V gene has CDR1 SGHVS and CDR2 FQNEAQ. This CDR3 is 14 amino acids long. The CDR3 nucleotides are TGTGCCAGCAGCTTAGCGGGGGCAGCAGATACGCAGTATTTT. Its translation is CASSLAGAADTQYF.

This chain links TRBV11-3 with TRBJ2-1; D might be TRBD1 or TRBD2, each matching 6 bases. Germline V gene sequence: CDR1 SGHNT, CDR2 YENEEA. Trimming pared 4 bases from V and 6 bases from J, leaving 16 bases between. The length of the CDR3 is 15 residues. The CDR3 here is CASSSWGAQGNEQFF. Here the CDR3 DNA reads TGTGCCAGCAGCTCCTGGGGGGCCCAGGGCAATGAGCAGTTCTTC.

CDR3 residues: CASSFRGENTEAFF. The DNA of the CDR3 is TGTGCCAGCAGCTTTCGGGGGGAGAACACTGAAGCTTTCTTT. V usage is TRBV13 and J usage is TRBJ1-1; D possibly corresponds to TRBD1 (5 bases). The ends were cut back, 3 bases at V and 1 base at J, with 9 bases in the middle. CDR1 PRHDT and CDR2 FYEKMQ come from the germline V gene (reference sequence). The CDR3 runs 14 residues. The complete variable domain, with remaining parts taken from reference TRBV13 and TRBJ1-1, reads AAGVIQSPRHLIKEKRETATLKCYPIPRHDTVYWYQQGPGQDPQFLISFYEKMQSDKGSIPDRFSAQQFSDYHSELNMSSLELGDSALYFCASSFRGENTEAFFGQGTRLTVV.

The rearrangement links TRBV15 to TRBJ2-1; TRBD2 agrees at 11 bases. The CDR3 sequence is 17 residues long. Per germline, CDR1 LNHNV and CDR2 YYDKDF (reference sequence). The junction had 11 bases not matched to a gene; V was cut back by 1 base and J by 9 bases. The CDR3 sequence is CATSRGLAGISVVEQFF. The CDR3 bases are TGTGCCACCAGCAGAGGACTAGCGGGGATAAGCGTGGTTGAGCAGTTCTTC.

There are a few counts of this clonotype. The chain links TRBV7-9 to TRBJ2-2; TRBD1 matches at 8 bases. J gave up 4 bases and V 6 bases, and 13 bases lay outside the gene matches. Germline V gene lookup returns CDR1 SEHNR and CDR2 FQNEAQ (reference sequence). The CDR3 is made up of 17 amino acids. The CDR3 sequence: CASSSITWDRSTGELFF. The CDR3 region has the DNA TGTGCCAGCAGTTCAATTACGTGGGACAGGTCCACCGGGGAGCTGTTTTTT.

This chain joins TRBV7-8 and TRBJ1-2; no clear D gene. CDR1 and CDR2 from the germline V gene are SGHVS and FQNEAQ. The V end lost 1 base, the J end lost 6 bases, and 15 bases lay between the germline ends. This CDR3 is 15 amino acids long. The CDR3 DNA reads TGTGCCAGCAGCTTAGTTTATCACGGTTGGGATGGCTACACCTTC. Residues: CASSLVYHGWDGYTF.

J is TRBJ2-3 and V is TRBV20-1; 9 nucleotides match TRBD2. This CDR3 is built from 13 residues. Germline assignment: CDR1 DFQATT and CDR2 SNEGSKA (reference sequence). CDR3 in amino acids: CSTLGGGEDTQYF. As DNA, the CDR3 is TGCAGCACGTTGGGCGGGGGGGAAGATACGCAGTATTTT.

The V gene is TRBV7-3, the J gene TRBJ2-6, with 7 bases aligning to TRBD1. Germline V CDR1 and CDR2: SGHTA, FQGTGA. The CDR3 covers 15 residues. The V gene end was trimmed by 6 bases and the J gene end by 4 bases; junction bases not matched to a gene: 6. CDR3 loop: CASRYRGDGANVLTF. The CDR3 region has the DNA TGTGCCAGCAGATACAGGGGTGACGGGGCCAACGTCCTGACTTTC.

The chain carries TRBV9 and TRBJ1-3; D is unclear. Trimming shortened V by 3 bases and J by 0 bases, and 10 bases separated the two germline ends. The V gene's germline CDR1 is SGDLS and CDR2 YYNGEE. This CDR3 has 15 amino acids. The CDR3: CASSDSGFSGNTIYF. The CDR3 DNA is TGTGCCAGCAGCGACTCGGGATTCTCTGGAAACACCATATATTTT.

This clonotype turned up a few times. The rearrangement links TRBV10-2 to TRBJ2-7; no firm D call. Germline assignment: CDR1 WSHSY and CDR2 SAAADI. V dropped 3 bases and J dropped 3 bases, with 6 bases sitting between them. The CDR3 totals 12 residues. Written as DNA, the CDR3 is TGCGCCAGCAGTGACCCCAACTACGAGCAGTACTTC. As protein: CASSDPNYEQYF.

J is TRBJ2-3 and V is TRBV7-6, with D perhaps TRBD1 (5 bases). The CDR3 spans 17 residues. Looked up from germline, CDR1 is SGHVS and CDR2 is FNYEAQ. The germline V and J ends were trimmed by 5 bases and 3 bases, with 21 bases remaining between them. CDR3 sequence reads: CASSPPLRPRGTDTQYF. CDR3 DNA: TGTGCCAGCAGCCCCCCATTGCGGCCAAGGGGAACAGATACGCAGTATTTT. Full variable domain (remainder filled in from reference TRBV7-6 and TRBJ2-3): GAGVSQSPRYKVTKRGQDVALRCDPISGHVSLYWYRQALGQGPEFLTYFNYEAQQDKSGLPNDRFSAERPEGSISTLTIQRTEQRDSAMYRCASSPPLRPRGTDTQYFGPGTRLTVL.

The chain joins TRBV28 to TRBJ2-7; D might be TRBD1 (6 bases). The CDR3 consists of 13 residues. Trimming removed 5 bases at V and 1 base at J, with 9 bases between. Germline CDR1 reads MDHEN; CDR2 reads SYDVKM. CDR3 protein: CASSRDISYEQYV. In nucleotides, the CDR3 is TGTGCCAGCAGTCGGGACATATCCTACGAGCAGTACGTC.

Only a few counts were recorded for this clonotype. The CDR3 DNA is TGTGCCAGCAGTTTATCGAAAGGTTACTATGGCTACACCTTC. It encodes CASSLSKGYYGYTF. The chain has TRBV27 and TRBJ1-2, with D unclear. The CDR3 covers 14 residues. Germline V gives CDR1 MNHEY, CDR2 SMNVEV (reference sequence). V dropped 0 bases and J dropped 3 bases, with 8 bases sitting between them.

This clonotype was seen only a few times. CDR3 bases: TGTGCCACCAGTGACGCCCGACAGGGCTCCTCGCAAAAGCAGGGTGATGGCTACACCTTC. It yields the protein CATSDARQGSSQKQGDGYTF. The chain has TRBV24-1 and TRBJ1-2, with 7 bases aligning to TRBD1. CDR1 and CDR2 from the germline V gene are KGHDR and SFDVKD. V shed 4 bases and J 6 bases; nucleotides not matched to a gene: 25. There are 20 residues in the CDR3.

This clonotype was seen repeatedly, ten times or more. The chain employs TRBV12-3 or TRBV12-4 and TRBJ2-5, with 10 bases matching TRBD2. The CDR3 is 17 residues long. J was trimmed by 6 bases and V by 5 bases; bases with no gene match: 15. CDR3 residues: CASSPSPRLAGPKTQYF. For the CDR3, the DNA is TGTGCCAGCAGTCCCTCCCCTCGACTAGCGGGTCCAAAGACCCAGTACTTC.

This clonotype was recorded a few times. The V gene is TRBV4-1, the J gene TRBJ2-5; TRBD2 aligns across 8 bases. Germline CDR1 MGHRA, CDR2 YSYEKL. V lost 0 bases and J lost 5; bases outside the gene matches: 11. This CDR3 has 17 amino acids. The CDR3 region is CASSQDGTGGLGETQYF. CDR3 coding DNA: TGCGCCAGCAGCCAAGACGGGACGGGGGGGCTAGGCGAGACCCAGTACTTC.

The rearrangement uses TRBV6-8 and TRBJ1-2; D is possibly TRBD1 (5 bases). CDR1 is MNHGY and CDR2 is SAAAGT in the germline V gene. The CDR3 length is 15 residues. Trimming shortened V by 0 bases and J by 8 bases, and 16 bases separated the two germline ends. The CDR3 sequence: CASSYSGTNYRGYTF. CDR3 DNA: TGTGCCAGCAGTTACTCCGGGACTAACTATCGCGGCTACACCTTC.

The genes are TRBV27 and TRBJ2-1; TRBD1 or TRBD2 may be the D gene (6 bases each). The CDR3 consists of 11 residues. Germline V CDR1 and CDR2: MNHEY, SMNVEV (reference sequence). The V and J ends lost 7 bases and 10 bases respectively, with 11 bases between them. The CDR3 spells CASTRGDEQFF. CDR3 coding DNA: TGTGCCAGCACTAGGGGGGACGAGCAGTTCTTC.

The chain recombines TRBV12-3 or TRBV12-4 with TRBJ2-5; D unclear. The CDR3 has 13 amino acids. V lost 1 base to trimming and J lost 7 bases, with 10 bases between them. The CDR3 coding sequence is TGTGCCAGCAGTTTAGGGGTGAGAGGGACCCAGTACTTC. Its translation is CASSLGVRGTQYF.